This TCR beta chain was recovered during a study of T cells after yellow fever vaccination (dated by TCRdb to 2018 to 2020). Describing the broader study: The SMART-Seq v4 Ultra Low Input RNA kit was used to prepare libraries from fractions with low cell numbers. Blood was collected at multiple timepoints before and after primary and secondary immunization, and bulk PBMC replicates and cell subsets were isolated. To follow T-cell clones before and after primary and booster YFV17D yellow fever vaccination, bulk TCR alpha and beta repertoires were sequenced over time. The cohort comprised two healthy male donors, one aged 18 to 30 and one aged 30 to 40 years.

The germline V gene supplies CDR1 SGHTA and CDR2 FQGNSA. Relative to germline, V is missing 1 base and J is missing 9 bases, with 8 bases of the junction outside any gene match. Counted from cysteine to phenylalanine, this CDR3 has 15 amino acids. Left in the record is the CDR3 DNA by itself, 45 bases read in frame from the first base. Concerning this clonotype: Its antigen remains undetermined. No base quality information exists; no much larger clone differs at one position.

TCRdb lists the instrument as Illumina NovaSeq 6000. TCR cDNA was synthesized by 5'RACE template switching, which introduced a universal primer site and unique molecular identifiers. cDNA synthesis was primed from both the TCR alpha and TCR beta constant segments. Library amplification involved two PCR steps, and the second step added sample barcodes and sequencing adapters. Sequencing of libraries was done on Illumina HiSeq 2500 (2x100 bp) or NovaSeq (2x150 bp). Per the authors' processing: Reads were demultiplexed and collapsed into UMI consensus sequences with MIGEC, and V(D)J alignment was performed with MiXCR. Clonotypes responding to the vaccine were identified with edgeR on replicate PBMC samples, with the criteria of FDR below 0.01 and a log2 fold change above 5 up to day 15. Bulk clonotypes were assigned CD4 or CD8 identity according to which sequenced CD4 or CD8 repertoire held them at higher abundance. The raw public data were reprocessed by TCRdb itself: fastp quality trimming at Q25, MiXCR clonotype calling, in-frame beta chains only. Rows are combined by CDR3 protein, so each entry shows the most common genes and DNA. Clone size and V and J calls follow TCRdb, not the original study. This sample has 350,000 to 550,000 distinct CDR3 sequences in its table, and around a sixth of those were observed once. The ten largest make up about 18% of the sample.

Read against the paper, the sample's treatment or condition label means: live attenuated yellow fever vaccine strain. At each blood-draw timepoint, two biological replicates of bulk PBMCs were obtained. PBMCs were isolated from peripheral blood using a standard Ficoll-Paque protocol. TriZol was used to extract RNA from bulk PBMCs, from CD4 and CD8 fractions, and from dextramer-positive and dextramer-negative fractions. The study at large found these results: The study included only a couple of donors, which limits how far the findings can be generalized. After the booster, most clones that had expanded after primary vaccination were detected again (around 96% of CD4 and 88% of CD8), suggesting broad maintenance of memory. Because abundant contaminating clonotypes from the bulk population could be contained in FACS-sorted repertoires, computational filtering was required. The secondary T-cell response was weaker than the primary response but faster, peaking on day 5 instead of day 15. A small fraction of clonotypes showed up in both the CD4 and CD8 compartments, probably as a result of convergent recombination.

This chain joins TRBV7-2 to TRBJ2-3; 9 junctional bases match TRBD2. This receptor was obtained from a man between 18 and 29 years old who received the YFV17D yellow fever vaccine. Sequencing used PBMCs, obtained before the yellow fever booster vaccination. Here the CDR3 is given as CASSLDPLAGRTQYF. The DNA sequence is given as TGTGCCAGCAGCTTAGACCCCCTAGCGGGGAGGACGCAGTATTTT.